The 22 T cell receptor beta chains listed next were all sequenced from one sample in a study of T cell responses to AZD1222 COVID-19 vaccine. The assay was immunoSEQ multiplex PCR, and TCRdb's table has in-frame clones only and misses some. The sample shows 140,000 to 150,000 clones, about 87% of them seen only once. The specimen was peripheral blood, collected on day 0 of AZD1222 vaccination. All receptors come from an adult in good health.

This chain joins TRBV7-6 and TRBJ2-2, with TRBD1 matching 9 bases. Per the germline V gene, CDR1 is SGHVS and CDR2 is FNYEAQ. Trimming took 0 bases from V and 6 from J; bases not matched to a gene: 5. This CDR3 is 16 amino acids long. CDR3 region: CASSLASGTGPGELFF. CDR3 DNA sequence: TGTGCCAGCAGCTTAGCCTCCGGGACAGGGCCCGGGGAGCTGTTTTTT.

This clone showed up just once. V and J are TRBV19 and TRBJ1-6, with D uncertain. V gave up 10 bases and J gave up 10 bases, with 17 bases separating them. Germline assignment: CDR1 LNHDA and CDR2 SQIVND (reference sequence). The CDR3 consists of 13 residues. CDR3 in DNA: TGTGCCACCTCAGCCCCTGGGGAGTCACCCCTCCACTTT. It is translated as CATSAPGESPLHF.

This chain connects TRBV2 to TRBJ1-6, with D possibly matching TRBD1 (6 bases). Germline V CDR1 and CDR2: SNHLY, FYNNEI. The CDR3 consists of 15 residues. V lost 4 bases and J lost 9, with 16 bases in between. CDR3 protein: CASSASGAFGSPLHF. CDR3 DNA: TGTGCCAGCAGTGCATCAGGGGCATTCGGTTCACCCCTCCACTTT.

This clone has more than one count but fewer than ten. The J gene is TRBJ1-3, the V gene TRBV7-9; D might be TRBD1 (5 bases). CDR1 is SEHNR, CDR2 FQNEAQ, per germline (reference sequence). The V gene lost 5 bases and the J gene lost 0 bases, with 17 bases spanning the gap. The CDR3 sequence is 17 residues long. CDR3 sequence reads: CASSPGGYLDSGNTIYF. As DNA, the CDR3 is TGTGCCAGCAGCCCCGGGGGGTACTTAGACTCTGGAAACACCATATATTTT.

The chain joins TRBV27 to TRBJ2-7; D gene ambiguous. The V end lost 3 bases, the J end lost 1 base, and 13 bases lay between the germline ends. Germline loops: CDR1 MNHEY, CDR2 SMNVEV (reference sequence). This CDR3 spans 15 amino acids. CDR3 coding DNA: TGTGCCAGCAGTTTTGCTGGGCCCGGATCCTACGAGCAGTACTTC. Its protein product is CASSFAGPGSYEQYF.

This CDR3 reads CASSLNRASYEQYF. In DNA, the CDR3 is TGTGCCAGCAGCTTAAACAGGGCTTCCTACGAGCAGTACTTC. The J gene is TRBJ2-7, the V gene TRBV7-8; TRBD1 is a possible D gene (6 bases). Germline V gives CDR1 SGHVS, CDR2 FQNEAQ. The V gene lost 2 bases and the J gene lost 1 base, with 9 bases spanning the gap. The length of the CDR3 is 14 residues.

CDR3 region: CASSFWTSGGGEQYF. The CDR3 DNA follows: TGTGCCAGCAGTTTTTGGACTAGCGGGGGGGGTGAGCAGTACTTC. V usage is TRBV28 and J usage is TRBJ2-7; TRBD2 matches 15 bases. The trim removed 3 bases at V and 7 bases at J, leaving 4 bases unmatched. The CDR3 spans 15 residues. The germline V gene has CDR1 MDHEN and CDR2 SYDVKM.

The rearrangement joins TRBV11-3 to TRBJ1-5, with D tentatively TRBD1 (6 bases). This CDR3 has 17 residues. The V and J ends lost 1 base and 4 bases respectively, with 17 bases between them. Germline V gene sequence: CDR1 SGHNT, CDR2 YENEEA. The CDR3 DNA sequence: TGTGCCAGCAGCTTAGTCACAGCCGCAGGGGCGAATCAGCCCCAGCATTTT. This translates into CASSLVTAAGANQPQHF.

Of note for this clone: The same CDR3 is also encoded by other DNA sequences in this sample. The J gene is TRBJ2-2, the V gene TRBV7-3, with D perhaps TRBD1 (5 bases). Between the trimmed V and J ends, which lost 4 bases and 4 bases, there was a span of 7 bases. CDR3 length: 13 residues. The V gene's germline CDR1 is SGHTA and CDR2 FQGTGA. CDR3 DNA sequence: TGTGCCAGCAGCTCCAGGGCCACCGGGGAGCTGTTTTTT. It encodes CASSSRATGELFF.

The J gene is TRBJ1-1, the V gene TRBV5-5; D may be TRBD1 (6 bases). CDR1 SGHKS and CDR2 YYEKEE come from the germline V gene (reference sequence). The CDR3 length is 15 residues. With 4 bases removed from V and 9 bases from J, the gap between germline ends came to 22 bases. DNA for the CDR3: TGTGCCAGCAGCCAGTCAGGGGCCCCTCTACATCAAGCTTTCTTT. This codes for CASSQSGAPLHQAFF.

This clone appeared a single time. The rearrangement links TRBV30 to TRBJ2-1; 10 nucleotides align to TRBD2. V shed 2 bases, J shed 15 bases, and the junction held 10 bases outside the gene matches. Germline assignment: CDR1 GTSNPN and CDR2 SVGIG (reference sequence). The CDR3 length is 13 residues. The CDR3 DNA is TGTGCCTGGAGTCCGGCCAGCGGGGGGGGTCCGTTCTTC. This encodes CAWSPASGGGPFF.

V is TRBV30 and J is TRBJ1-3; D not resolved. Germline values: CDR1 GTSNPN, CDR2 SVGIG (reference sequence). This CDR3 comprises 13 residues. Trimming pared 5 bases from V and 4 bases from J, leaving 12 bases between. The CDR3 protein is CAWSFGTGNTIYF. In DNA form, the CDR3 reads TGTGCCTGGTCGTTCGGTACGGGAAACACCATATATTTT.

CDR3 DNA: TGTGCCAGCAGCTCAGGGCCTCAGGGGACAGCGACGGGGGGCTACACCTTC. Amino acids: CASSSGPQGTATGGYTF. The chain has TRBV7-3 and TRBJ1-2, with TRBD1 identical over 7 bases. CDR1 SGHTA and CDR2 FQGTGA come from the germline V gene. Losses at the gene ends were 4 bases for V and 8 bases for J; bases not matched to a gene: 19. The CDR3 contains 17 residues.

The chain recombines TRBV6-6 with TRBJ1-1; 7 bases line up with TRBD1. With V trimmed by 4 bases and J by 4 bases, 9 bases remained unmatched. The CDR3 is 15 amino acids. The germline V gene has CDR1 MNHNY and CDR2 SVGAGI (reference sequence). The chain's CDR3 is CASSWIQGTGTEAFF. The CDR3 DNA reads TGTGCCAGCAGTTGGATACAGGGGACGGGCACTGAAGCTTTCTTT.

This clone showed up just a few times. The chain is built from TRBV10-3 and TRBJ2-7, with no clear D. Germline CDR1 reads ENHRY; CDR2 reads SYGVKD. This CDR3 comprises 14 residues. V was clipped by 0 bases and J by 2 bases, with 8 bases between them. In nucleotides, the CDR3 is TGTGCCATCAGTGAGTCGAAGGCAGCCTACGAGCAGTACTTC. Protein product: CAISESKAAYEQYF.

V and J are TRBV6-6 and TRBJ1-3; D gene ambiguous. This CDR3 comprises 11 residues. Per germline, CDR1 MNHNY and CDR2 SVGAGI (reference sequence). The germline V and J ends were trimmed by 5 bases and 3 bases, with 2 bases remaining between them. The CDR3 sequence: CASSIGNTIYF. CDR3 sequence (DNA): TGTGCCAGCAGTATTGGAAACACCATATATTTT.

This chain connects TRBV4-3 to TRBJ1-2; possible D gene TRBD1, 5 bases. CDR3 size: 16 residues. The V and J ends lost 0 bases and 3 bases respectively, with 14 bases between them. Germline V CDR1 and CDR2: LGHNA, YSLEER. This CDR3 is CASSQDTPSQDYGYTF. CDR3 coding DNA: TGCGCCAGCAGCCAAGATACCCCCTCACAGGACTATGGCTACACCTTC.

The chain links TRBV5-1 to TRBJ2-7; D unclear. CDR3 length: 15 residues. Trimming shortened V by 0 bases and J by 0 bases, and 10 bases separated the two germline ends. In germline, CDR1 is SGHRS, CDR2 YFSETQ. The chain's CDR3 is CASSLEWGSSYEQYF. CDR3 in DNA: TGCGCCAGCAGCTTGGAATGGGGTAGCTCCTACGAGCAGTACTTC.

The chain has TRBV27 and TRBJ2-5; 9 bases are a match to TRBD2. The V gene's germline CDR1 is MNHEY and CDR2 SMNVEV (reference sequence). After removal of 2 bases from V and 1 base from J, the junction contained 2 bases not matched to a gene. This CDR3 is 15 amino acids long. The CDR3 DNA is TGTGCCAGCAGTTTAACGCGGGGGGGCCAAGAGACCCAGTACTTC. Its translation: CASSLTRGGQETQYF.

The V call is TRBV4-1, the J call TRBJ1-4; 10 nucleotides align to TRBD1. V lost 3 bases, J lost 7 bases, and 8 bases stayed unmatched. Germline V gene data show CDR1 as MGHRA and CDR2 as YSYEKL. CDR3 size: 16 residues. Here the CDR3 reads CASSHTDRGRVEKLFF. DNA of the CDR3: TGCGCCAGCAGCCACACCGACAGGGGGCGTGTTGAAAAACTGTTTTTT.

V gene TRBV6-2 or TRBV6-3 combines with J gene TRBJ2-2, with D perhaps matching TRBD2 (5 bases). The CDR3 consists of 18 residues. Germline CDR1 is MNHEY and CDR2 is SVGEGT. With 2 bases removed from V and 3 bases from J, the gap between germline ends came to 19 bases. The CDR3 bases are TGTGCCAGCAGTTACCGGCTGAGGGTGGTCGTACACACCGGGGAGCTGTTTTTT. Encoded protein: CASSYRLRVVVHTGELFF.

The genes are TRBV10-3 and TRBJ2-7; D may correspond to TRBD1 or TRBD2 (5 bases each). The CDR3 has 18 residues. Trimming removed 4 bases at V and 2 bases at J, with 24 bases between. Looked up from germline, CDR1 is ENHRY and CDR2 is SYGVKD. CDR3 protein: CAISGSVGRGSLTYEQYF. In DNA form, the CDR3 reads TGTGCCATCAGTGGTTCAGTGGGTCGGGGCAGCCTCACCTACGAGCAGTACTTC.